What follows are 31 T cell receptor beta chains derived from one specimen sequenced in a study of Ad26.COV2.S vaccination and SARS-CoV-2 variants (dated by TCRdb to the early 2020s). The treatment or condition label, as the study defines it: around 19 received Ad26.COV2.S at low or high dose, single or two shots; about 5 received placebo; per-sample allocation not given. Repertoires of vaccine and placebo recipients were sequenced from samples taken on day 63 after the first injection. Library prep was done by the immunoSEQ multiplex PCR assay. This is the immuneACCESS table as TCRdb keeps it, with only in-frame sequences that have V and J called. A part of the clones is gone; compared with another copy, unresolved V genes explain less than half, and the rest is unexplained. This sample lists more than 400,000 clones; less than 95% were detected once. Together, the top ten hold around 4.5% of the sample.

The specimen was peripheral blood, collected in a trial of Ad26.COV2.S vaccine versus placebo. The source is a person between 18 and 60 years old who received the Ad26.COV2.S COVID-19 vaccine or a placebo.

The chain employs TRBV5-6 and TRBJ1-4; possible D gene TRBD1, 6 bases. The V end was cut by 4 bases, the J end by 8 bases, with 18 bases between. The germline V gene has CDR1 SGHDT and CDR2 YYEEEE. The CDR3 runs to 15 residues. In DNA, the CDR3 is TGTGCCAGCAGCATCACCCGGGGGGGGCACGAAAAACTGTTTTTT. It translates to CASSITRGGHEKLFF.

The chain has TRBV4-2 and TRBJ2-3, with D tentatively TRBD2 (5 bases). Trimming removed 4 bases from V and 5 bases from J, with 13 bases in between. CDR3 length: 14 amino acids. Germline V gene data show CDR1 as LGHNA and CDR2 as YNFKEQ. The CDR3 loop reads CASSLLARIDTQYF. CDR3 DNA: TGTGCCAGCAGCCTTTTAGCGAGGATAGATACGCAGTATTTT.

On this clone: The same CDR3 can be traced to other DNA sequences in this sample. The chain has TRBV28 and TRBJ1-2; no definite D call. V lost 7 bases and J lost 5, with 8 bases in between. The V gene's germline CDR1 is MDHEN and CDR2 SYDVKM. The CDR3 runs to 11 residues. The CDR3 here is CASTGRYGYTF. For the CDR3, the DNA is TGTGCCAGCACAGGACGGTATGGCTACACCTTC.

The chain combines TRBV27 with TRBJ2-3; 12 bases are shared with TRBD1. The junction had 2 bases not matched to a gene; V was cut back by 1 base and J by 3 bases. Germline CDR1 reads MNHEY; CDR2 reads SMNVEV (reference sequence). This CDR3 comprises 16 residues. The CDR3 DNA reads as TGTGCCAGCAGTTTATGGGGACAGGGGGCGACAGATACGCAGTATTTT. It codes for CASSLWGQGATDTQYF.

CDR3 sequence (DNA): TGTGCCACCAGTCGTAGCGGGGGAGTTGAGCAGTACTTC. Translation gives CATSRSGGVEQYF. This chain uses TRBV24-1 with TRBJ2-7, with TRBD2 matching over 9 bases. This CDR3 has 13 amino acids. Trimming removed 6 bases from V and 7 bases from J; junction bases left unmatched: 6. Per the germline V gene, CDR1 is KGHDR and CDR2 is SFDVKD.

The CDR3 bases are TGTGCCAGCTCACCTGAGGGCAGGGCACGGGAGACCCAGTACTTC. Protein sequence: CASSPEGRARETQYF. This sequence joins TRBV18 and TRBJ2-5; D tentatively fits TRBD1 or TRBD2 (5 bases each). Germline V gene lookup returns CDR1 KGHSH and CDR2 LQKENI. CDR3 length: 15 residues. Trimming cost V 3 bases and J 5 bases, with 16 bases left between them.

The CDR3 region has the DNA TGTGCCAGCAGCCTCCGGCCCGAGCAGTTCTTC. This sequence encodes CASSLRPEQFF. V usage is TRBV7-8 and J usage is TRBJ2-1, with D hard to call. CDR1 is SGHVS, CDR2 FQNEAQ, per germline. Deletions cut 5 bases from V and 10 bases from J, with 9 bases between. The CDR3 spans 11 residues.

This clone has a single count. The V and J genes are TRBV5-1 and TRBJ2-7, with D possibly being TRBD1 (6 bases). Germline V gene sequence: CDR1 SGHRS, CDR2 YFSETQ. The V and J ends lost 0 bases and 0 bases respectively, with 10 bases between them. The CDR3 is made up of 15 amino acids. CDR3 nucleotides: TGCGCCAGCAGCTTGGAACAGGGCAGCTCCTACGAGCAGTACTTC. It encodes CASSLEQGSSYEQYF.

This chain uses TRBV5-1 with TRBJ2-7, with 14 bases fitting TRBD2. Per germline, CDR1 SGHRS and CDR2 YFSETQ. The CDR3 is 17 residues long. The J segment lost 2 bases and the V segment lost 0 bases, leaving 4 bases of the junction unmatched. CDR3 region: CASSLGTSGRLTYEQYF. The CDR3 region has the DNA TGCGCCAGCAGCTTGGGGACTAGCGGGAGGCTAACCTACGAGCAGTACTTC.

J is TRBJ1-2 and V is TRBV7-2; no clear D. V lost 1 base, J lost 8 bases, and 17 bases lay in between. Per the germline V gene, CDR1 is SGHTA and CDR2 is FQGNSA. CDR3 length equals 15 residues. CDR3 region: CASSLVVGDGGGYTF. In nucleotides, the CDR3 is TGTGCCAGCAGCTTAGTAGTGGGAGATGGCGGAGGCTACACCTTC.

This rearrangement joins TRBV4-2 to TRBJ2-7; 11 bases match TRBD2. The CDR3 spans 14 residues. Trimming removed 6 bases from V and 3 bases from J; junction bases left unmatched: 4. The germline CDR1 and CDR2 sequences are LGHNA and YNFKEQ. CDR3: CASRKGLADYEQYF. CDR3 nucleotide sequence: TGTGCCAGCAGGAAGGGACTAGCGGACTACGAGCAGTACTTC.

This sequence joins TRBV5-4 and TRBJ2-1, with 13 bases identical to TRBD2. There are 16 residues in the CDR3. V lost 4 bases and J lost 5; bases outside the gene matches: 6. Germline loops: CDR1 SGHNT, CDR2 YYREEE (reference sequence). CDR3 amino acids: CASSPGTSGTNNEQFF. CDR3 in DNA: TGTGCCAGCAGCCCCGGGACTAGCGGGACGAACAATGAGCAGTTCTTC.

This sequence joins TRBV6-6 and TRBJ1-2; D ambiguous. There are 16 residues in the CDR3. The ends were cut back, 6 bases at V and 0 bases at J, with 17 bases in the middle. Germline CDR1 is MNHNY and CDR2 is SVGAGI (reference sequence). CDR3: CASSLRDRLANYGYTF. CDR3 in DNA: TGTGCCAGCAGCCTGCGAGACCGTCTAGCTAACTATGGCTACACCTTC.

The CDR3 reads CASSSPKGWTNEKLFF. The CDR3 bases are TGTGCCAGCAGTTCCCCCAAAGGGTGGACTAATGAAAAACTGTTTTTT. The genes are TRBV28 and TRBJ1-4; no clear D gene. Germline CDR1 MDHEN, CDR2 SYDVKM. V lost 4 bases to trimming and J lost 2 bases, with 14 bases between them. The CDR3 runs to 16 residues. Variable domain in full (rest from reference TRBV28 and TRBJ1-4): DVKVTQSSRYLVKRTGEKVFLECVQDMDHENMFWYRQDPGLGLRLIYFSYDVKMKEKGDIPEGYSVSREKKERFSLILESASTNQTSMYLCASSSPKGWTNEKLFFGSGTQLSVL.

The chain uses TRBV19 and TRBJ1-4; D is uncertain. The CDR3 contains 17 residues. Germline CDR1 LNHDA, CDR2 SQIVND (reference sequence). Trimming pared 2 bases from V and 3 bases from J, leaving 16 bases between. The CDR3, as DNA: TGTGCCAGTAGTATAAGAGACTCGCAGGCCCCTAATGAAAAACTGTTTTTT. Its protein is CASSIRDSQAPNEKLFF. Supplemented by reference TRBV19 and TRBJ1-4, the full variable domain reads DGGITQSPKYLFRKEGQNVTLSCEQNLNHDAMYWYRQDPGQGLRLIYYSQIVNDFQKGDIAEGYSVSREKKESFPLTVTSAQKNPTAFYLCASSIRDSQAPNEKLFFGSGTQLSVL.

Written as DNA, the CDR3 is TGTGCCAGCAGCGAAGGACTAGCGGAGACCCAGTACTTC. Amino acid sequence: CASSEGLAETQYF. This chain links TRBV11-2 with TRBJ2-5, with TRBD2 matching 9 bases. With 5 bases clipped from V and 5 bases from J, the junction kept 3 bases outside the gene matches. CDR1 and CDR2 (germline): SGHAT, FQNNGV. This CDR3 is 13 amino acids long.

The rearrangement uses TRBV6-5 and TRBJ2-3, with a possible D match to TRBD2 (5 bases). The CDR3 contains 14 residues. Per the germline V gene, CDR1 is MNHEY and CDR2 is SVGAGI. V was pared by 5 bases and J by 4 bases, with 13 bases between. The CDR3 loop is CASSRGLGPDTQYF. As DNA, the CDR3 is TGTGCCAGCAGTAGAGGGCTGGGCCCAGATACGCAGTATTTT.

V usage is TRBV6-5 and J usage is TRBJ1-1, with TRBD1 matching over 7 bases. The V and J ends lost 11 bases and 1 base, in that order; junction bases with no gene match: 7. This CDR3 has 13 amino acids. From germline, CDR1 is MNHEY and CDR2 SVGAGI. CDR3 region: CAARQGWNTEAFF. The CDR3 region has the DNA TGTGCCGCCCGACAGGGATGGAACACTGAAGCTTTCTTT.

The chain carries TRBV6-4 and TRBJ2-1; TRBD2 aligns across 12 bases. The J segment lost 3 bases and the V segment lost 6 bases, leaving 3 bases of the junction unmatched. Per the germline V gene, CDR1 is MRHNA and CDR2 is SNTAGT. The CDR3 consists of 15 residues. CDR3 DNA: TGTGCCAGCAGCCCGACTAGCGGGAGCTACAATGAGCAGTTCTTC. This gives the protein CASSPTSGSYNEQFF.

The chain recombines TRBV4-2 with TRBJ2-1, with D maybe TRBD2 (6 bases). V gave up 4 bases and J gave up 4 bases, with 26 bases separating them. The CDR3 is made up of 19 amino acids. The germline V gene encodes CDR1 LGHNA and CDR2 YNFKEQ. DNA of the CDR3: TGTGCCAGCAGCCCTCGCGGGGCTAGCGCCCCGAAACCTTACAATGAGCAGTTCTTC. It is translated as CASSPRGASAPKPYNEQFF.

The V gene is TRBV5-1, the J gene TRBJ2-3, with D possibly TRBD2 on 6 matching bases. The germline gives CDR1 SGHRS, CDR2 YFSETQ. The CDR3 spans 15 residues. V lost 5 bases and J lost 5, with 18 bases in between. CDR3 protein: CASRGVPRGRDTQYF. The CDR3 bases are TGCGCCAGCAGGGGGGTCCCGCGGGGCAGAGATACGCAGTATTTT.

V gene TRBV10-1 combines with J gene TRBJ2-7, with TRBD2 as a possible D gene (5 bases). V shed 4 bases and J shed 11 bases, with 15 bases lying between them. Germline loops: CDR1 WNHNN, CDR2 SYGVQD (reference sequence). The CDR3 consists of 12 residues. Written as DNA, the CDR3 is TGCGCCAGCAGTGCCCTAGACTATAGGGAGTACTTC. This codes for CASSALDYREYF.

This clone was recorded only once. The chain recombines TRBV7-2 with TRBJ2-3; D unclear. V was shortened by 7 bases and J by 1 base, with 12 bases between the two germline ends. The CDR3 covers 14 residues. Germline CDR1 and CDR2: SGHTA and FQGNSA. The CDR3 reads CASKLSGGTDTQYF. As DNA, the CDR3 is TGTGCCAGCAAGTTATCAGGAGGCACAGATACGCAGTATTTT.

J is TRBJ1-1 and V is TRBV30, with D possibly being TRBD1 (5 bases). The V gene lost 4 bases and the J gene lost 6 bases, with 18 bases spanning the gap. The CDR3 extends over 14 amino acids. CDR1 and CDR2 (germline): GTSNPN, SVGIG (reference sequence). The CDR3 here is CAWKGQVTYSEAFF. CDR3 sequence (DNA): TGTGCCTGGAAGGGGCAGGTTACATACTCTGAAGCTTTCTTT.

The chain employs TRBV15 and TRBJ1-2; 7 positions agree with TRBD1. The CDR3 extends over 15 amino acids. CDR1 and CDR2 (germline): LNHNV, YYDKDF (reference sequence). V lost 1 base and J lost 4; bases outside the gene matches: 6. The CDR3, as DNA: TGTGCCACCAGCAGAGGGGGACAGATCCTCTATGGCTACACCTTC. It is translated as CATSRGGQILYGYTF.

The V gene is TRBV3-1 (or the pseudogene TRBV3-2), the J gene TRBJ2-3, with D perhaps assigned TRBD1 or TRBD2 (5 bases each). Germline CDR1 reads LGHDT; CDR2 reads YNNKEL (reference sequence). V was cut by 0 bases and J by 3 bases, with 16 bases left in between. The CDR3 has 17 residues. CDR3: CASSQEDLGTETDTQYF. The CDR3 DNA follows: TGTGCCAGCAGCCAAGAGGACCTCGGGACCGAAACAGATACGCAGTATTTT.

The rearrangement links TRBV7-9 to TRBJ1-1; D is undetermined. V was cut by 0 bases and J by 0 bases, with 5 bases left in between. The CDR3 consists of 14 residues. In germline, CDR1 is SEHNR, CDR2 FQNEAQ (reference sequence). Written as DNA, the CDR3 is TGTGCCAGCAGCTTAGCGCGGCTGAACACTGAAGCTTTCTTT. Translation: CASSLARLNTEAFF.

V and J are TRBV6-5 and TRBJ2-7, with D possibly TRBD2 on 5 matching bases. Germline V gives CDR1 MNHEY, CDR2 SVGAGI. The CDR3 has 12 residues. V shed 5 bases and J shed 3 bases, with 8 bases lying between them. CDR3 in amino acids: CASSRDYYEQYF. CDR3 in DNA: TGTGCCAGCAGTAGAGACTACTACGAGCAGTACTTC.

The chain is built from TRBV28 and TRBJ2-7, with D perhaps matching TRBD2 (5 bases). The germline V gene encodes CDR1 MDHEN and CDR2 SYDVKM. V was shortened by 6 bases and J by 3 bases, with 18 bases between the two germline ends. This CDR3 has 15 amino acids. As DNA, the CDR3 is TGTGCCAGCAGGACGGGGAGACCCCCCCACTACGAGCAGTACTTC. Residues: CASRTGRPPHYEQYF.

This clone appeared once. The rearrangement joins TRBV6-2 or TRBV6-3 to TRBJ1-5, with D unclear. Germline-derived CDR1 and CDR2 are MNHEY and SVGEGT. With 2 bases removed from V and 4 bases from J, the gap between germline ends came to 12 bases. The CDR3 extends over 15 amino acids. The chain's CDR3 is CASSYEARRNQPQHF. The CDR3 nucleotides read TGTGCCAGCAGTTACGAAGCACGGAGAAATCAGCCCCAGCATTTT.

V and J are TRBV30 and TRBJ2-1; 7 nucleotides align to TRBD2. The V and J ends lost 8 bases and 9 bases, in that order; junction bases with no gene match: 10. Germline CDR1 GTSNPN, CDR2 SVGIG (reference sequence). CDR3 length: 12 residues. The CDR3 DNA sequence: TGTGCCCGGACGGCGGGAGTTGGTGAGCAGTTCTTC. It encodes CARTAGVGEQFF.